Below are 15 T cell receptor beta chains sequenced from a single sample in a study of technical replicates of blood from a few donors (dated by TCRdb to about 2017). Library generation was performed with the immunoSEQ multiplex PCR assay. The source is immuneACCESS, and TCRdb retained only in-frame sequences with V and J called. Part of the clones is not carried over; for the studies checked, unresolved V genes explain less than half of this, and the remainder is unexplained. A total of about 83,000 clones appear in this sample, approximately 94% of them only once. Of the sample, roughly 0.22% falls within the top ten clones. The material sequenced was T cells isolated from PBMCs. The source is a human donor in good health.

The chain recombines TRBV5-1 with TRBJ1-2; 9 bases are a match to TRBD1. The CDR3 totals 15 residues. The V gene's germline CDR1 is SGHRS and CDR2 YFSETQ. J lost 3 bases, V lost 4 bases, and 7 bases had no gene match. The CDR3 DNA reads as TGCGCCAGCAGCCAAGGGACAGGGCTAGACTATGGCTACACCTTC. Residues: CASSQGTGLDYGYTF.

The chain uses TRBV28 and TRBJ2-5; no definite D call. The CDR3 covers 11 residues. CDR1 MDHEN and CDR2 SYDVKM come from the germline V gene. Trimming cost V 2 bases and J 7 bases, with 5 bases left between them. CDR3 bases: TGTGCCAGCAGTTTACATTGGACCCAGTACTTC. It yields the protein CASSLHWTQYF.

The chain is built from TRBV19 and TRBJ1-2; no definite D call. V shed 0 bases and J shed 6 bases, with 2 bases lying between them. Germline values: CDR1 LNHDA, CDR2 SQIVND (reference sequence). This CDR3 contains 11 residues. CDR3 sequence: CASSIDDGYTF. CDR3 DNA sequence: TGTGCCAGTAGTATAGACGATGGCTACACCTTC.

The chain has TRBV7-8 and TRBJ1-2; the D gene is possibly TRBD1 (6 bases). There are 15 residues in the CDR3. Trimming cost V 1 base and J 7 bases, with 16 bases left between them. CDR1 is SGHVS and CDR2 is FQNEAQ in the germline V gene. CDR3 DNA sequence: TGTGCCAGCAGCTTAGACACACAGGGAGTCGTTGGCTACACCTTC. This translates into CASSLDTQGVVGYTF.

V usage is TRBV19 and J usage is TRBJ2-7, with TRBD2 as a possible D gene (5 bases). Germline lookup yields CDR1 LNHDA and CDR2 SQIVND (reference sequence). This CDR3 comprises 14 residues. The ends were cut back, 6 bases at V and 0 bases at J, with 12 bases in the middle. CDR3 loop: CASSTPGSSYEQYF. The CDR3 DNA reads as TGTGCCAGTAGCACACCGGGGAGCTCCTACGAGCAGTACTTC. Based on the CDR3 plus reference TRBV19 and TRBJ2-7, the full variable domain is DGGITQSPKYLFRKEGQNVTLSCEQNLNHDAMYWYRQDPGQGLRLIYYSQIVNDFQKGDIAEGYSVSREKKESFPLTVTSAQKNPTAFYLCASSTPGSSYEQYFGPGTRLTVT.

This rearrangement joins TRBV7-8 to TRBJ2-5; perhaps TRBD2 as D (7 bases). Germline CDR1 reads SGHVS; CDR2 reads FQNEAQ. The CDR3 spans 15 residues. Trimming took 5 bases from V and 5 from J, leaving 18 bases between them. CDR3 residues: CASSPPGGAGETQYF. CDR3 DNA: TGTGCCAGCAGCCCCCCGGGGGGCGCCGGGGAGACCCAGTACTTC.

The chain recombines TRBV4-1 with TRBJ1-2; tentatively, D is TRBD1 (5 bases). The CDR3 sequence is 15 residues long. V gave up 2 bases and J gave up 2 bases, with 12 bases separating them. Germline V CDR1 and CDR2: MGHRA, YSYEKL. CDR3 protein: CASSQQRQSNYGYTF. Here the CDR3 DNA reads TGCGCCAGCAGCCAACAAAGACAGAGCAACTATGGCTACACCTTC.

This clone was found once. The chain combines TRBV6-5 with TRBJ1-2; 8 nucleotides align to TRBD1. Trimming cost V 0 bases and J 8 bases; bases outside gene matches: 8. Germline V gives CDR1 MNHEY, CDR2 SVGAGI. This CDR3 has 15 amino acids. The CDR3 DNA reads as TGTGCCAGCAGTTACTCCCGGACAGGGTTATACGGCTACACCTTC. The encoded protein is CASSYSRTGLYGYTF.

This chain uses TRBV6-1 with TRBJ1-5; D gene uncertain. The CDR3 runs 15 residues. Germline-derived CDR1 and CDR2 are MNHNS and SASEGT. Trimming left V 7 bases short and J 1 base short, with 14 bases between. CDR3 sequence: CASIPPDSSNQPQHF. DNA for the CDR3: TGTGCCAGCATCCCCCCGGACTCGAGCAATCAGCCCCAGCATTTT.

This clone appeared a single time. V usage is TRBV5-8 and J usage is TRBJ2-2, with D unclear. The CDR3 length is 17 residues. Trimming took 4 bases from V and 3 from J, leaving 19 bases between them. CDR1 is SGHTS, CDR2 YDEGEE, per germline. CDR3 sequence: CASSHQLVFTDTGELFF. The CDR3 coding sequence is TGTGCCAGCAGCCACCAATTGGTGTTCACGGACACCGGGGAGCTGTTTTTT.

CDR3 bases: TGTGCCAGCAGCTTAGAAGCGGAGACCAACTACGAGCAGTACTTC. Amino acids: CASSLEAETNYEQYF. The chain combines TRBV7-6 with TRBJ2-7; perhaps TRBD2 as D (5 bases). The CDR3 totals 15 residues. From germline, CDR1 is SGHVS and CDR2 FNYEAQ. V was cut by 1 base and J by 3 bases, with 13 bases left in between.

The J gene is TRBJ1-4, the V gene TRBV6-5; a weak D match, TRBD1 (5 bases). The CDR3 is 13 amino acids. The V end was cut by 2 bases, the J end by 8 bases, with 9 bases between. The germline gives CDR1 MNHEY, CDR2 SVGAGI. The CDR3 DNA sequence: TGTGCCAGCAGTTACAGGCAGGGCGAAAAACTGTTTTTT. Translating gives CASSYRQGEKLFF.

The CDR3 nucleotides read TGTGCCAGTACTCCGGGAGGGATCGGCACAGATACGCAGTATTTT. Amino acid sequence: CASTPGGIGTDTQYF. This chain links TRBV9 with TRBJ2-3, with TRBD2 identical over 8 bases. The CDR3 has 15 residues. Looked up from germline, CDR1 is SGDLS and CDR2 is YYNGEE. The junction had 9 bases not matched to a gene; V was cut back by 8 bases and J by 1 base.

This chain joins TRBV6-4 and TRBJ2-1; D perhaps matches TRBD2 (6 bases). This CDR3 is built from 15 residues. Trimming pared 0 bases from V and 6 bases from J, leaving 12 bases between. Germline V lookup: CDR1 MRHNA, CDR2 SNTAGT. In nucleotides, the CDR3 is TGTGCCAGCAGTGACTCTAGCGGTACCGGCAATGAGCAGTTCTTC. Its protein is CASSDSSGTGNEQFF.

The chain links TRBV27 to TRBJ2-3; 12 bases match TRBD2. This CDR3 spans 20 amino acids. Germline lookup yields CDR1 MNHEY and CDR2 SMNVEV (reference sequence). Trimming took 4 bases from V and 0 from J; bases not matched to a gene: 14. DNA of the CDR3: TGTGCCAGCAGTTCACCTCCGGGACTAGCGGGTATAACTAGCACAGATACGCAGTATTTT. Protein sequence: CASSSPPGLAGITSTDTQYF.